This is a list of T cell receptor beta chains from one sample in a study of T cell clonotyping in hematopoietic cell transplantation. Using immunoSEQ multiplex PCR, the repertoire was profiled, and TCRdb retains in-frame clones only, with some absent. The table has roughly 5,000 clones, over 60% seen once. The sequences come from PBMCs, collected 180 days after allogeneic stem cell transplant. These receptor sequences come from a male patient in his 50s who had an allogeneic stem cell transplant from an unrelated donor, so the T cells may come from the graft donor. Some clones in this sample may be carry-over from other donors' samples. The CDR3 runs from the conserved cysteine through the conserved F or W. The order of the fields is V gene, J gene, D gene, CDR3 protein, CDR3 DNA. The D gene is left open where the match is weak.

>TRBV27|TRBJ1-1|TRBD1
CASSLRQGWNTEAFF
TGTGCCAGCAGTTTGAGACAGGGGTGGAACACTGAAGCTTTCTTT
>TRBV13|TRBJ1-2|TRBD1
CASSLEQGASYTF
TGTGCCAGCAGCTTAGAACAGGGGGCTAGCTACACCTTC
>TRBV10-3|TRBJ1-2|TRBD1
CAISEPSSQGSFYGYTF
TGTGCCATCAGTGAACCTTCTTCACAGGGGTCCTTCTATGGCTACACCTTC
>TRBV4-1|TRBJ2-2|-
CASSQGVGGNTGELFF
TGCGCCAGCAGCCAAGGCGTTGGGGGCAACACCGGGGAGCTGTTTTTT
>TRBV5-6|TRBJ2-5|-
CASFDTFQETQYF
TGTGCCAGCTTTGACACGTTTCAAGAGACCCAGTACTTC
>TRBV29-1|TRBJ2-5|-
CSVGQGQETQYF
TGCAGCGTGGGCCAGGGACAAGAGACCCAGTACTTC
>TRBV6-6|TRBJ2-1|-
CASSSRTWQFF
TGTGCCAGCAGTAGCCGGACTTGGCAGTTCTTC
>TRBV10-3|TRBJ1-2|TRBD1
CATPGDDRGYGYTF
TGTGCCACGCCCGGGGACGACAGGGGCTATGGCTACACCTTC
>TRBV27|TRBJ1-5|-
CASRLRDNNQPQHF
TGTGCCAGCCGTCTCCGGGACAACAATCAGCCCCAGCATTTT
>TRBV5-1|TRBJ2-5|-
CASSLSRGKETQYF
TGCGCCAGCAGCTTGTCGAGGGGCAAGGAGACCCAGTACTTC
>TRBV19|TRBJ2-7|-
CASSIGGTSYEQYF
TGTGCCAGTAGTATTGGAGGGACCTCCTACGAGCAGTACTTC
>TRBV29-1|TRBJ2-7|TRBD1
CSVAGTGYYEQYF
TGCAGCGTCGCCGGGACAGGGTACTACGAGCAGTACTTC
>TRBV29-1|TRBJ2-7|TRBD1
CSAQGDHWQYF
TGCAGCGCTCAGGGGGATCATTGGCAGTACTTC
>TRBV7-2|TRBJ1-5|-
CASSQEQNQPQHF
TGTGCCAGCAGCCAGGAACAAAATCAGCCCCAGCATTTT